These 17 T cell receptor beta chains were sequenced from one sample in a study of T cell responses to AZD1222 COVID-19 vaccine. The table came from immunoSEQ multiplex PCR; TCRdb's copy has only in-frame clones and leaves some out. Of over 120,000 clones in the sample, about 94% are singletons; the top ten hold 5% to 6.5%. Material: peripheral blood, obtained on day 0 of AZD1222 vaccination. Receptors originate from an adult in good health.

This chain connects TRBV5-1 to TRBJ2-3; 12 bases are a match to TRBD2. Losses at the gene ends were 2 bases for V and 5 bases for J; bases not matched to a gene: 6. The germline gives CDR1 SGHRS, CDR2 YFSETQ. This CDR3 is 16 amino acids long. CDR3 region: CASSFISTSGGDTQYF. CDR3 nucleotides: TGCGCCAGCAGCTTCATCTCGACTAGCGGGGGAGATACGCAGTATTTT.

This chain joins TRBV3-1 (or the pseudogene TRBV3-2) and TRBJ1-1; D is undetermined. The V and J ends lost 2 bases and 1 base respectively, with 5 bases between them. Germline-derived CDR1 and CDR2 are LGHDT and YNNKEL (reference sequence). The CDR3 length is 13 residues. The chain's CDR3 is CASSQLANTEAFF. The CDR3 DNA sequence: TGTGCCAGCAGCCAATTGGCGAACACTGAAGCTTTCTTT.

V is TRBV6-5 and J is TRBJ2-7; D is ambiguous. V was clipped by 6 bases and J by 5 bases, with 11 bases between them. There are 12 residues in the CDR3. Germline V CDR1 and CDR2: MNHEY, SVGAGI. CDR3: CASRLSGHEQYF. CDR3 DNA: TGTGCCAGCAGACTGTCCGGCCACGAGCAGTACTTC.

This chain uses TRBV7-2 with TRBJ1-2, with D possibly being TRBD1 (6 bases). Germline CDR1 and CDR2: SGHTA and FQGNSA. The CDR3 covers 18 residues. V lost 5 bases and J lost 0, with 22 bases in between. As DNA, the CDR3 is TGTGCCAGCAGCCCGATCAGGGGCCTACTATTGACTAACTATGGCTACACCTTC. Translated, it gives CASSPIRGLLLTNYGYTF.

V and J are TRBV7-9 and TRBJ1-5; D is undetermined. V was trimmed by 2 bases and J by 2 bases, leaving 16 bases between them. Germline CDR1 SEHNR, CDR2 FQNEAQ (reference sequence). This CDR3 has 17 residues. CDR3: CASSLWTVSNGNQPQHF. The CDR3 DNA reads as TGTGCCAGCAGCTTATGGACTGTATCGAACGGCAATCAGCCCCAGCATTTT. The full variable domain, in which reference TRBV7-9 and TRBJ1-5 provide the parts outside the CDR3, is DTGVSQNPRHKITKRGQNVTFRCDPISEHNRLYWYRQTLGQGPEFLTYFQNEAQLEKSRLLSDRFSAERPKGSFSTLEIQRTEQGDSAMYLCASSLWTVSNGNQPQHFGDGTRLSIL.

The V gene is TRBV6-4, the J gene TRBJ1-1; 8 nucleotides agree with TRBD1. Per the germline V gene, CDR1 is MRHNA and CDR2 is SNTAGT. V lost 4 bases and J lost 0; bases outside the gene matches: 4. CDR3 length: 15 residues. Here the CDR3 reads CASSARTGMNTEAFF. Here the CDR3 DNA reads TGTGCCAGCAGTGCCCGGACAGGGATGAACACTGAAGCTTTCTTT.

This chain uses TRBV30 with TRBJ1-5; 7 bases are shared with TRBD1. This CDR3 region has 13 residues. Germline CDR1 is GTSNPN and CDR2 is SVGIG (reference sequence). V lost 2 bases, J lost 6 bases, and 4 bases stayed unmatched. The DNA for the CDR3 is TGTGCCTGGAGTAGACAGGGCGGTCAGCCCCAGCATTTT. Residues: CAWSRQGGQPQHF.

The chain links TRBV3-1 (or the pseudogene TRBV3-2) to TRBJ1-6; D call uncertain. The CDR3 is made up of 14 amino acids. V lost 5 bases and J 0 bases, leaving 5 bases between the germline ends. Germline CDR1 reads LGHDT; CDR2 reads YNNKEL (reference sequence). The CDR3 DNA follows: TGTGCCAGCAGCTCGGGCTCCTATAATTCACCCCTCCACTTT. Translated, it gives CASSSGSYNSPLHF.

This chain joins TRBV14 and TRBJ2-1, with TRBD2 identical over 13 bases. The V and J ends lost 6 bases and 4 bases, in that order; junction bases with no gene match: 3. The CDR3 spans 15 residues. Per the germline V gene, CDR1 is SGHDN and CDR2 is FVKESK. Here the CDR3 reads CASRPLAGGYNEQFF. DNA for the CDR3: TGTGCCAGCAGGCCACTAGCGGGAGGGTACAATGAGCAGTTCTTC.

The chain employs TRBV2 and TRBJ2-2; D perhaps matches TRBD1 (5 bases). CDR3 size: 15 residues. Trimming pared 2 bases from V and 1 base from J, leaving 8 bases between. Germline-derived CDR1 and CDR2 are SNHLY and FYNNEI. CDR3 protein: CASSESGWNTGELFF. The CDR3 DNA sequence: TGTGCCAGCAGTGAATCAGGGTGGAACACCGGGGAGCTGTTTTTT.

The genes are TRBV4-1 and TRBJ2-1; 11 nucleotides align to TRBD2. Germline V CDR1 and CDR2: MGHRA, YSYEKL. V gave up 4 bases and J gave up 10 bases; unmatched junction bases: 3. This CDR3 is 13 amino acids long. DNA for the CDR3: TGCGCCAGCAGCCTACGACTAGCGGGAGAGCAGTTCTTC. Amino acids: CASSLRLAGEQFF.

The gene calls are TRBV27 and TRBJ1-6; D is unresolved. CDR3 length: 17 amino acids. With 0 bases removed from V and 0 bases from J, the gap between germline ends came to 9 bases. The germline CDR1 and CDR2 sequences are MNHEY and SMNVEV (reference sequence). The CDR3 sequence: CASSLSWESSYNSPLHF. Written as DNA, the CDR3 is TGTGCCAGCAGTTTATCGTGGGAGAGCTCCTATAATTCACCCCTCCACTTT.

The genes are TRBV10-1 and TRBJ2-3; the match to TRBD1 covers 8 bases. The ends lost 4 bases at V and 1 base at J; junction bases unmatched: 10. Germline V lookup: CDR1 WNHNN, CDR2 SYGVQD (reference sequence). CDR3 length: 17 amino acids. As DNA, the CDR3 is TGCGCCAGCAGTGTCGTGCAGGGGGCTTTGGGCACAGATACGCAGTATTTT. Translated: CASSVVQGALGTDTQYF.

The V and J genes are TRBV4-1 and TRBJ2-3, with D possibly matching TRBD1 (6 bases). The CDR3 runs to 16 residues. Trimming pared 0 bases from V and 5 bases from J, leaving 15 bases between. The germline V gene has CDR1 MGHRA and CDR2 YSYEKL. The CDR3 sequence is CASSQDQRGLGDTQYF. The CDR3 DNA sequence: TGCGCCAGCAGCCAAGATCAAAGGGGGTTAGGAGATACGCAGTATTTT.

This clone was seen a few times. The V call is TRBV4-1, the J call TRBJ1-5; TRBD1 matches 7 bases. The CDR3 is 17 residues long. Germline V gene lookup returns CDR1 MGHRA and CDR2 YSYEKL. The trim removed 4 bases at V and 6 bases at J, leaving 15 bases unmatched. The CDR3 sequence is CASSLIATGRFGQPQHF. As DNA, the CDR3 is TGCGCCAGCAGCCTTATCGCGACAGGGCGGTTCGGTCAGCCCCAGCATTTT.

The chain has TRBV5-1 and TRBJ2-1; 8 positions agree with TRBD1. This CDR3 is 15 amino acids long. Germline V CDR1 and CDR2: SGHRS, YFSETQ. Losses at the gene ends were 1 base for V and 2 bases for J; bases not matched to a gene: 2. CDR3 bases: TGCGCCAGCAGCTTGACAGGGGGACCCTACAATGAGCAGTTCTTC. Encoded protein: CASSLTGGPYNEQFF.

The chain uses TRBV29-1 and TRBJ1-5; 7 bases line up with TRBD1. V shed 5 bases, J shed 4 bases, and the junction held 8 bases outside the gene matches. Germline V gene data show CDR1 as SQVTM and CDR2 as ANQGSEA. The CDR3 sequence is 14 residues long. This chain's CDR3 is CSVHRQGRNQPQHF. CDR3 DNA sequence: TGCAGCGTTCACAGACAGGGAAGAAATCAGCCCCAGCATTTT. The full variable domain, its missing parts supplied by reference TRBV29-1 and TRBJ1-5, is SAVISQKPSRDICQRGTSLTIQCQVDSQVTMMFWYRQQPGQSLTLIATANQGSEATYESGFVIDKFPISRPNLTFSTLTVSNMSPEDSSIYLCSVHRQGRNQPQHFGDGTRLSIL.